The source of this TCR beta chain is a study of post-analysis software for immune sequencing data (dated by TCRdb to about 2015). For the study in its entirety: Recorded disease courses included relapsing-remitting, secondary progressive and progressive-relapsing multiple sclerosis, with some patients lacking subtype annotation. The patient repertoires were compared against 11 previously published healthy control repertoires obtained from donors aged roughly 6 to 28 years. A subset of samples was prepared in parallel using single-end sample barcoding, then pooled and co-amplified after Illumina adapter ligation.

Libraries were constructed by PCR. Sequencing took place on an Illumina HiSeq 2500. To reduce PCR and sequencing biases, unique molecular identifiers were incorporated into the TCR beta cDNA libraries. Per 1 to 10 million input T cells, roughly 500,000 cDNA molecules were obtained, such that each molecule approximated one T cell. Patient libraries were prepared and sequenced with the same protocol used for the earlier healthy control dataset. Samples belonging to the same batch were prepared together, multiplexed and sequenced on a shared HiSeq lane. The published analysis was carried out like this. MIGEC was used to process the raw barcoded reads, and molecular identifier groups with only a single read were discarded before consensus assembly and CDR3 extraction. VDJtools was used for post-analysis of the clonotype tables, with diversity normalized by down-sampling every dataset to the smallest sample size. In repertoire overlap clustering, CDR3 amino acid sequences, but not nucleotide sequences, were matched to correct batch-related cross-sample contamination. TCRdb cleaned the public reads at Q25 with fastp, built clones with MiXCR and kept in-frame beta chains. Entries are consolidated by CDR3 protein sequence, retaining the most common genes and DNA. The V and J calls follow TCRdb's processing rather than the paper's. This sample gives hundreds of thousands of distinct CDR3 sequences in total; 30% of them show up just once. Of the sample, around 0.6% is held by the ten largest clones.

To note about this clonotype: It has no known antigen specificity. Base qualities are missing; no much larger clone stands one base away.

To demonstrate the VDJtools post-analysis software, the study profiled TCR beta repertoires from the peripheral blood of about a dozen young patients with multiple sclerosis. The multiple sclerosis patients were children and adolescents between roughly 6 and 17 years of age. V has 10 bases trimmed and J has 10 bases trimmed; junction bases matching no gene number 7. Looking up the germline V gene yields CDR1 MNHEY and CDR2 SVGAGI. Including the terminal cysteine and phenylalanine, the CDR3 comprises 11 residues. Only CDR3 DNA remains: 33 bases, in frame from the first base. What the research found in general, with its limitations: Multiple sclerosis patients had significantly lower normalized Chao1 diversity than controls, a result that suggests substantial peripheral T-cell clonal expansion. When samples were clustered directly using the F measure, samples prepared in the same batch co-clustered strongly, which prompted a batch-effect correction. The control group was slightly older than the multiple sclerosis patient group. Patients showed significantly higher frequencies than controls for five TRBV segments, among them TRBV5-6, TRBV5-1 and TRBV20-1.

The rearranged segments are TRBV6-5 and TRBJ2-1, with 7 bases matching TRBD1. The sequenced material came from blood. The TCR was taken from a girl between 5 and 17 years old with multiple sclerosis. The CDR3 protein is CATARGTEQFF. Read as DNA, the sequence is TGTGCCACCGCCAGGGGGACGGAGCAGTTCTTC.